What follows is one T cell receptor (beta chain) and its context. Its cognate antigen is unknown. The sample originates from a study of cytomegalovirus exposure and HLA in healthy donors. About the study: Of all 398 donors who were genotyped, under 90% belonged to the Caucasian-associated ancestry cluster.

Findings of the study overall: In a later analysis, TCR beta V- and J-gene trimming showed a link to a missense DCLRE1C variant.

V gave up 0 bases and J gave up 9 bases; unmatched junction bases: 2. Germline-derived CDR1 and CDR2 are SGHNT and YYREEE (reference sequence). The length of the CDR3 is 12 residues. At the time of sampling, donors were nominally healthy, though unrecorded immune exposures were likely. The PCR contained 60 Vbeta and 13 Jbeta primers. Sequenced by immunoSEQ multiplex PCR; TCRdb stores in-frame clones only, minus some. The sample holds tens of thousands of clones; 70% are singletons and the top ten take about 15%. The chain joins TRBV5-4 to TRBJ2-5, with 7 bases matching TRBD2. Sequencing was carried out using PBMCs. The receptor comes from a woman in her 50s in good health and CMV-seropositive. Written as DNA, the CDR3 is TGTGCCAGCAGCTTGGACCGGGGGGCCCAGTACTTC. This codes for CASSLDRGAQYF.